This TCR beta chain was captured by sequencing in a study of early T cells in non-severe SARS-CoV-2 infection. Study at large: Sequencing used unsorted whole-blood bulk RNA, so chains lack pairing.

The CDR3 loop spans 12 amino acids. Per germline, CDR1 SNHLY and CDR2 FYNNEI. The junction had 0 bases not matched to a gene; V was cut back by 4 bases and J by 3 bases. This clonotype was recorded many times. The protocol attached unique molecular identifiers to individual cDNA molecules. Using its own MiXCR run on the 5' RACE reads, TCRdb lists one record per CDR3 protein. The sample consists of roughly 120,000 distinct CDR3 sequences, about 12% of them appearing once. This chain joins TRBV2 and TRBJ2-7, with 7 bases matching TRBD1. Sequenced here: whole blood, sampled at baseline. This TCR came from an adult who was a healthcare worker with PCR-confirmed SARS-CoV-2 infection or an uninfected control (not recorded which). The chain's CDR3 is CASSGQGYEQYF. DNA for the CDR3: TGTGCCAGCAGTGGACAGGGCTACGAGCAGTACTTC.